This is a list of T cell receptor beta chains from one sample in a study of T cells in Graves' hyperthyroidism and ophthalmopathy. TCRdb recomputed calls from the multiplex PCR reads with MiXCR, one row per CDR3 protein. Seen here are around 620,000 distinct CDR3 sequences, roughly 46% observed once, and the top ten hold roughly 19%. The sample taken for sequencing was peripheral blood or thyroid tissue (not recorded which). These receptors were taken from an adult woman with Graves' disease, either hyperthyroidism or ophthalmopathy (not recorded which). Each CDR3 is given with its conserved first and last residue. A D gene is named only where the DNA matches it firmly. Clone size is stated in some rows and not others, as once, few, many or a class when expanded.

D: -; size: many; J: TRBJ2-7; V: TRBV19; CDR3: CASSISIMGPYEQYF; DNA: TGTGCCAGTAGTATTTCGATAATGGGGCCCTACGAGCAGTACTTC
D: -; size: few; J: TRBJ2-7; V: TRBV13; CDR3: CASSFIGSYEQYF; DNA: TGTGCCAGCAGTTTCATAGGTAGCTACGAGCAGTACTTC
D: -; size: -; J: TRBJ1-4; V: TRBV10-3; CDR3: CAISDPSAPLELFF; DNA: TGTGCCATCAGTGACCCGTCCGCCCCGTTAGAGCTGTTTTTT
D: -; size: many; J: TRBJ1-5; V: TRBV27; CDR3: CASSRGRVNQPQHF; DNA: TGTGCCAGCAGCCGGGGCAGGGTCAATCAGCCCCAGCATTTT
D: -; size: -; J: TRBJ1-3; V: TRBV7-2; CDR3: CASRRSTVIYF; DNA: TGTGCCAGCAGACGAAGTACAGTCATATATTTT
D: -; size: -; J: TRBJ2-7; V: TRBV28; CDR3: CASREPGEPYEQYF; DNA: TGTGCCAGCAGAGAGCCGGGGGAACCCTACGAGCAGTACTTC
D: -; size: few; J: TRBJ1-1; V: TRBV9; CDR3: CASSVPGGLNTEAFF; DNA: TGTGCCAGCAGCGTACCGGGGGGTCTGAACACTGAAGCTTTCTTT
D: -; size: many; J: TRBJ2-7; V: TRBV7-9; CDR3: CASRGGPGRSYEQYF; DNA: TGTGCCAGCAGGGGGGGACCCGGCCGCTCCTACGAGCAGTACTTC
D: TRBD1; size: few; J: TRBJ2-2; V: TRBV6-2/TRBV6-3; CDR3: CASSRTGDNTGELFF; DNA: TGTGCCAGCAGTCGGACAGGTGACAACACCGGGGAGCTGTTTTTT
D: -; size: -; J: TRBJ2-2; V: TRBV19; CDR3: CASTSQWAPRTGELFF; DNA: TGTGCCAGTACCAGCCAGTGGGCTCCGCGCACCGGGGAGCTGTTTTTT
D: -; size: -; J: TRBJ2-1; V: TRBV5-1; CDR3: CASSLAGGAYNEQFF; DNA: TGCGCCAGCAGCTTGGCCGGAGGAGCCTACAATGAGCAGTTCTTC
D: -; size: -; J: TRBJ1-2; V: TRBV7-2; CDR3: CASSLEHLNYGYTF; DNA: TGTGCCAGCAGCTTAGAGCATCTTAACTATGGCTACACCTTC
D: TRBD1; size: -; J: TRBJ2-7; V: TRBV7-9; CDR3: CASSLVGQGADEQYF; DNA: TGTGCCAGCAGCTTGGTTGGACAGGGGGCGGATGAGCAGTACTTC
D: -; size: -; J: TRBJ2-5; V: TRBV9; CDR3: CASSYNRGGEETQYF; DNA: TGTGCCAGCAGCTACAACAGGGGAGGGGAAGAGACCCAGTACTTC
D: -; size: -; J: TRBJ1-2; V: TRBV6-1; CDR3: CASSGDSFYGYTF; DNA: TGTGCCAGCAGTGGCGACAGCTTCTATGGCTACACCTTC
D: -; size: -; J: TRBJ1-1; V: TRBV7-9; CDR3: CASSPLLAEEAFF; DNA: TGTGCCAGCAGCCCCCTGTTGGCAGAGGAAGCTTTCTTT
D: TRBD2; size: many; J: TRBJ2-2; V: TRBV20-1; CDR3: CSARLAGGLGELFF; DNA: TGCAGTGCTCGACTAGCGGGAGGTCTCGGGGAGCTGTTTTTT
D: -; size: -; J: TRBJ2-1; V: TRBV15; CDR3: CATADTSSYNEQFF; DNA: TGTGCTACCGCGGACACCAGCTCCTACAATGAGCAGTTCTTC
D: -; size: once; J: TRBJ1-1; V: TRBV7-2; CDR3: CASSLAVASHMNTEAFF; DNA: TGTGCCAGCAGCTTAGCGGTTGCATCACATATGAACACTGAAGCTTTCTTT
D: TRBD1; size: many; J: TRBJ2-5; V: TRBV3-1; CDR3: CASSRWTGRETQYF; DNA: TGTGCCAGCAGCCGGTGGACAGGGAGGGAGACCCAGTACTTC
D: TRBD2; size: many; J: TRBJ2-7; V: TRBV7-8; CDR3: CATKGRGSYEQYF; DNA: TGTGCCACCAAGGGGAGGGGTAGTTACGAGCAGTACTTC
D: TRBD1; size: -; J: TRBJ1-2; V: TRBV6-6; CDR3: CASSRDSRSFNYGYTF; DNA: TGTGCCAGCAGTCGGGACAGCCGTTCCTTTAACTATGGCTACACCTTC
D: TRBD1; size: -; J: TRBJ2-7; V: TRBV7-2; CDR3: CASSLDRDRGSYEQYF; DNA: TGTGCCAGCAGCTTAGACCGGGACAGGGGAAGCTACGAGCAGTACTTC
D: -; size: -; J: TRBJ2-2; V: TRBV7-9; CDR3: CASSEPGVNTGELFF; DNA: TGTGCCAGCAGCGAACCAGGGGTCAACACCGGGGAGCTGTTTTTT
D: -; size: many; J: TRBJ1-4; V: TRBV14; CDR3: CASSQDRGKVAEKLFF; DNA: TGTGCCAGCAGCCAAGATCGGGGCAAGGTTGCTGAAAAACTGTTTTTT
D: -; size: -; J: TRBJ2-5; V: TRBV15; CDR3: CAIPSDDSQEGTQYF; DNA: TGTGCCATCCCTAGTGACGACAGCCAAGAAGGGACCCAGTACTTC